This T cell receptor beta chain appears in the sequencing data of a study of shared clonotypes between healthy human individuals. CDR1 and CDR2 (germline): SGHTA, FQGNSA. Trimming removed 1 base from V and 0 bases from J; junction bases left unmatched: 2. The CDR3 is 16 amino acids. Every one of the donors was a Caucasian adult that lived in Nashville, Tennessee. Profiled with immunoSEQ multiplex PCR; TCRdb holds only in-frame clones, not every one. The data contain roughly 1 million clones, around 78% of them singletons. The clonotype was recovered from a young man in good health. Some clones in this sample may be carry-over from other donors' samples. The chain has TRBV7-2 and TRBJ2-3; 9 bases line up with TRBD2. The material sequenced was memory CD4+ T cells from PBMCs. Subset meaning: CD45RA-negative fraction. The CDR3 DNA reads TGTGCCAGCAGCTTAGATACTAGCGGGAGCACAGATACGCAGTATTTT. It yields the protein CASSLDTSGSTDTQYF.